A selection of T cell receptor beta chains follows, all from one sample in a study of CD8 T cells in ankylosing spondylitis. TCRdb analysed the 5' RACE reads with MiXCR anew, one entry per CDR3 protein. This table holds about 150,000 distinct CDR3 sequences, under 55% found once. Sequencing was done on a sample of synovial fluid, either unsorted or a sorted T cell fraction (not recorded which). The receptor source for this set is a male donor with ankylosing spondylitis. The CDR3 runs from the conserved cysteine through the conserved F or W. The D gene is left open where the match is weak. Some rows mark clone size as missing; the rest say once, few, many or name a class of expanded clone.

clone_size	d_call	v_call	j_call	cdr3_aa	cdr3_nt
few	TRBD2	TRBV3-1	TRBJ2-5	CASSPATGLAGETQYF	TGTGCCAGCAGCCCAGCTACGGGACTAGCGGGAGAGACCCAGTACTTC
many	-	TRBV20-1	TRBJ1-1	CSAKPTGLDTEAFF	TGCAGTGCTAAACCGACGGGCTTGGATACTGAAGCTTTCTTT
-	-	TRBV18	TRBJ1-1	CASSQGPGQNTEAFF	TGTGCCAGCTCACAGGGACCGGGACAGAACACTGAAGCTTTCTTT
few	-	TRBV12-3/TRBV12-4	TRBJ1-1	CASSPARASPAEAFF	TGTGCCAGCAGTCCCGCCAGGGCCTCCCCGGCGGAGGCTTTCTTT
many	-	TRBV7-2	TRBJ1-5	CASSLWTETGNQPQHF	TGTGCCAGCAGCTTATGGACTGAAACTGGCAATCAGCCCCAGCATTTT
-	TRBD2	TRBV11-2	TRBJ2-1	CASSLGSPGLAGGPIYNEQFF	TGTGCCAGCAGCTTAGGGTCGCCGGGACTAGCGGGAGGGCCGATCTACAATGAGCAGTTCTTC
-	-	TRBV4-1	TRBJ1-5	CASSQDPETGGPRDQPQHF	TGCGCCAGCAGCCAAGATCCCGAGACAGGTGGGCCGAGGGATCAGCCCCAGCATTTT
few	-	TRBV20-1	TRBJ1-1	CSARGTEAFF	TGCAGTGCTAGGGGCACTGAAGCTTTCTTT
many	TRBD1	TRBV6-5	TRBJ1-1	CASSYWDRGDTEAFF	TGTGCCAGCAGTTACTGGGACAGGGGAGACACTGAAGCTTTCTTT
-	-	TRBV6-5	TRBJ1-1	CASSYSIGAWNTEAFF	TGTGCCAGCAGTTACTCGATAGGGGCCTGGAACACTGAAGCTTTCTTT
-	-	TRBV7-3	TRBJ2-3	CASSLIGTFSSTDTQYF	TGTGCCAGCAGCTTAATAGGGACTTTCTCGAGCACAGATACGCAGTATTTT
-	TRBD2	TRBV10-3	TRBJ2-3	CAISERARTSGSADTQYF	TGTGCCATCAGTGAGCGCGCCCGGACTAGCGGGAGCGCGGATACGCAGTATTTT
-	TRBD2	TRBV6-2/TRBV6-3	TRBJ2-1	CASSNTSDPYNEQFF	TGTGCCAGCAGCAATACTAGCGACCCATACAATGAGCAGTTCTTC
-	TRBD2	TRBV12-3/TRBV12-4	TRBJ2-2	CASSFMGEAGGIASTGELFF	TGTGCCAGCAGTTTTATGGGCGAGGCGGGAGGGATCGCGAGCACCGGGGAGCTGTTTTTT
-	-	TRBV12-3/TRBV12-4	TRBJ2-3	CASSLRDTLYTDTQYF	TGTGCCAGCAGTTTGAGGGACACCTTATACACAGATACGCAGTATTTT
-	-	TRBV6-2/TRBV6-3	TRBJ1-2	CASLVPDIPGTSGYTF	TGTGCCAGCTTAGTTCCGGACATCCCGGGAACTAGTGGCTACACCTTC
-	-	TRBV6-4	TRBJ1-5	CASSIDSSNQPQHF	TGTGCCAGCAGTATTGACAGTAGCAATCAGCCCCAGCATTTT
-	-	TRBV4-2	TRBJ1-2	CASSQDSGNSNYGYTF	TGTGCCAGCAGCCAAGATTCGGGCAATTCCAACTATGGCTACACCTTC
-	TRBD2	TRBV27	TRBJ2-7	CASSFPNIRLAGGLCEQYF	TGTGCCAGCAGTTTTCCCAATATCCGACTAGCGGGGGGGTTGTGTGAGCAGTACTTC
few	TRBD2	TRBV12-3/TRBV12-4	TRBJ2-1	CASSFPREGRTNEQFF	TGTGCCAGCAGTTTTCCTCGGGAGGGCCGAACCAATGAGCAGTTCTTC
few	-	TRBV12-3/TRBV12-4	TRBJ1-4	CASSLPFGEKLFF	TGTGCCAGCAGTTTACCCTTCGGTGAAAAACTGTTTTTT
-	-	TRBV6-2/TRBV6-3	TRBJ1-1	CASDSGAEAFF	TGTGCCAGCGACTCAGGGGCTGAAGCTTTCTTT
few	-	TRBV27	TRBJ2-1	CASSLVRDVPLKYNEQFF	TGTGCCAGCAGTTTAGTGCGGGACGTCCCCTTAAAATACAATGAGCAGTTCTTC
-	-	TRBV9	TRBJ2-3	CASSVTPPGTSLVTDTQYF	TGTGCCAGCAGCGTAACCCCCCCCGGGACGAGCCTTGTCACAGATACGCAGTATTTT
-	-	TRBV4-2	TRBJ1-1	CASSQDFVSEAFF	TGTGCCAGCAGCCAAGATTTCGTCTCTGAAGCTTTCTTT
once	-	TRBV28	TRBJ2-7	CASSTDWGGRPSYEQYF	TGTGCCAGCAGTACCGATTGGGGGGGGCGACCTTCCTACGAGCAGTACTTC
many	TRBD1	TRBV4-2	TRBJ1-4	CASSHPPGQGGEKLFF	TGTGCCAGCAGCCACCCTCCGGGACAGGGAGGTGAAAAACTGTTTTTT
-	TRBD1	TRBV20-1	TRBJ1-2	CSAETGYKYGYTF	TGCAGTGCAGAGACAGGGTATAAGTATGGCTACACCTTC
-	TRBD1	TRBV27	TRBJ2-7	CASSAQGQRNEQYF	TGTGCCAGCAGTGCCCAGGGACAGCGGAACGAGCAGTACTTC
-	-	TRBV7-9	TRBJ2-7	CASSWSASDYEQYF	TGTGCCAGCAGCTGGTCGGCTAGCGACTACGAGCAGTACTTC
-	-	TRBV2	TRBJ2-7	CATLWRGEQYF	TGTGCCACCCTTTGGAGGGGGGAGCAGTACTTC
-	TRBD2	TRBV6-2/TRBV6-3	TRBJ2-3	CASSYGRALPADTQYF	TGTGCCAGCAGTTACGGGAGGGCCCTCCCGGCAGATACGCAGTATTTT
few	-	TRBV5-1	TRBJ2-1	CASSHGTAILPSSYNEQFF	TGCGCCAGCAGCCACGGGACGGCAATCCTTCCTAGCTCCTACAATGAGCAGTTCTTC
few	TRBD2	TRBV6-5	TRBJ2-5	CASSYSGLAGEKTQYF	TGTGCCAGCAGTTACTCCGGACTAGCGGGGGAGAAGACCCAGTACTTC
-	TRBD1	TRBV7-9	TRBJ2-5	CASSSARGTAPQETQYF	TGTGCCAGCAGTTCAGCGAGGGGGACAGCCCCACAAGAGACCCAGTACTTC
-	TRBD1	TRBV5-5	TRBJ1-4	CASSFTPKQGKDREKLFF	TGTGCCAGCAGCTTCACCCCGAAACAGGGGAAGGATCGTGAAAAACTGTTTTTT
-	TRBD2	TRBV11-2	TRBJ2-3	CASSEGLAFPDTQYF	TGTGCCAGCAGCGAGGGACTAGCGTTTCCAGATACGCAGTATTTT
few	TRBD2	TRBV20-1	TRBJ2-3	CSATTQRGEDTQYF	TGCAGTGCTACCACCCAGCGGGGGGAGGATACGCAGTATTTT
few	TRBD2	TRBV28	TRBJ2-3	CASSLWREATDTQYF	TGTGCCAGCAGTTTGTGGCGGGAGGCCACAGATACGCAGTATTTT
-	-	TRBV12-3/TRBV12-4	TRBJ2-1	CATQFGVHEQFF	TGTGCCACCCAGTTTGGAGTCCATGAGCAGTTCTTC
-	-	TRBV4-3	TRBJ2-3	CASSPFRGSGTDTQYF	TGCGCCAGCAGCCCCTTTAGGGGCAGCGGCACAGATACGCAGTATTTT
few	TRBD2	TRBV5-1	TRBJ2-7	CASSPLGGGGYHEQYF	TGCGCCAGCAGCCCACTGGGCGGGGGAGGGTACCACGAGCAGTACTTC
few	TRBD1	TRBV29-1	TRBJ2-1	CKQGYSYNEQFF	TGCAAACAGGGGTATTCCTACAATGAGCAGTTCTTC
-	-	TRBV4-1	TRBJ2-7	CASSQRAGAYEQYF	TGCGCCAGCAGCCAACGAGCGGGTGCCTACGAGCAGTACTTC
-	-	TRBV6-5	TRBJ2-3	CASSYPDFTDTQYF	TGTGCCAGCAGTTACCCGGACTTCACAGATACGCAGTATTTT
-	TRBD2	TRBV5-1	TRBJ2-5	CASSFLAGDTLKETQYF	TGCGCCAGCAGCTTCCTAGCGGGGGACACACTGAAAGAGACCCAGTACTTC
-	-	TRBV12-3/TRBV12-4	TRBJ2-1	CASSLRDNYNEQFF	TGTGCCAGCAGTTTGAGGGACAACTACAATGAGCAGTTCTTC
-	-	TRBV7-9	TRBJ2-7	CASSGRRQGSSYEQYF	TGTGCCAGCAGCGGCCGGCGGCAGGGAAGCTCCTACGAGCAGTACTTC
few	-	TRBV7-9	TRBJ2-3	CASSLVSKGWSTDTQYF	TGTGCCAGCAGCTTAGTCTCCAAGGGATGGAGCACAGATACGCAGTATTTT
-	TRBD2	TRBV12-3/TRBV12-4	TRBJ2-1	CASSPPPGLASNEQFF	TGTGCCAGCAGTCCTCCTCCGGGACTAGCGTCCAATGAGCAGTTCTTC
few	-	TRBV12-3/TRBV12-4	TRBJ1-3	CASSLVAGIGNTIYF	TGTGCCAGCAGTTTAGTGGCAGGGATAGGAAACACCATATATTTT
-	TRBD1	TRBV7-9	TRBJ1-5	CASSLGQGDQPQHF	TGTGCCAGCAGCCTGGGACAGGGCGATCAGCCCCAGCATTTT
-	-	TRBV4-1	TRBJ2-3	CASSQDWMVADTQYF	TGCGCCAGCAGCCAAGATTGGATGGTCGCAGATACGCAGTATTTT
medium-sized	-	TRBV11-2	TRBJ1-2	CASSLGAGDYGYTF	TGTGCCAGCAGCTTAGGGGCAGGGGATTATGGCTACACCTTC